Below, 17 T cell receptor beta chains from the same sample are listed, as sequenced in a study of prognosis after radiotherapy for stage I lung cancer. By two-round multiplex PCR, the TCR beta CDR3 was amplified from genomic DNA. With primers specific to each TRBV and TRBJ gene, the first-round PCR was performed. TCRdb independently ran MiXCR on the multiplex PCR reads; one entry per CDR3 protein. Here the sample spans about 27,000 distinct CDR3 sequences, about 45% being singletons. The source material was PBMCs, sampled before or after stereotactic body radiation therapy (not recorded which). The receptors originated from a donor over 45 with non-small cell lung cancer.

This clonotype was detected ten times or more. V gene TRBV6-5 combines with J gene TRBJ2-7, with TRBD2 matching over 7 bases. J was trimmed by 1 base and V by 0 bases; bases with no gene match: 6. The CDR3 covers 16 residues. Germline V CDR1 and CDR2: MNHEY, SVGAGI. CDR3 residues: CASSYSSPAGSYEQYF. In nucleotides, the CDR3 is TGTGCCAGCAGTTACTCGAGTCCAGCGGGATCCTACGAGCAGTACTTC.

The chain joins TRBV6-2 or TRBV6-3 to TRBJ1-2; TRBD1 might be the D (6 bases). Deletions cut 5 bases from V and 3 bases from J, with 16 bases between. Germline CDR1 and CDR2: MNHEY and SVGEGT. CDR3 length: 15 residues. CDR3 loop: CASSEHAGVDYGYTF. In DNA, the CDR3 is TGTGCCAGCAGTGAACATGCAGGGGTTGACTATGGCTACACCTTC.

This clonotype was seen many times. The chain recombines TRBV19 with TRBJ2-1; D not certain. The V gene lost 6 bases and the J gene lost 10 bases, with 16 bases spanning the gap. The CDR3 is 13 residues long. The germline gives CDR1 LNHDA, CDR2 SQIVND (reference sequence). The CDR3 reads CASSLSVVEEQFF. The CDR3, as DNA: TGTGCCAGTAGCCTTAGTGTGGTGGAAGAGCAGTTCTTC. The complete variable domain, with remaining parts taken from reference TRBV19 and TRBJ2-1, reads DGGITQSPKYLFRKEGQNVTLSCEQNLNHDAMYWYRQDPGQGLRLIYYSQIVNDFQKGDIAEGYSVSREKKESFPLTVTSAQKNPTAFYLCASSLSVVEEQFFGPGTRLTVL.

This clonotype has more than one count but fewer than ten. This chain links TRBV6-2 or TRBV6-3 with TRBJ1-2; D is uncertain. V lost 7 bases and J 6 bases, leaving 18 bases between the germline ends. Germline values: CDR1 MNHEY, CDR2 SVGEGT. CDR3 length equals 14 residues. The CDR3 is CASNRGGTKDGYTF. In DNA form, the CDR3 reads TGTGCCAGCAACCGCGGTGGCACTAAGGATGGCTACACCTTC.

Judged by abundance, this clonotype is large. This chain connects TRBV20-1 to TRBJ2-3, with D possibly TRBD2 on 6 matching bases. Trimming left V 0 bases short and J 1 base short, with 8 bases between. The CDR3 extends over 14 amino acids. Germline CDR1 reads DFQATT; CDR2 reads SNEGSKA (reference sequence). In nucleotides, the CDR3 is TGCAGTGCTAGAGACGGCGGGGGCACAGATACGCAGTATTTT. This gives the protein CSARDGGGTDTQYF.

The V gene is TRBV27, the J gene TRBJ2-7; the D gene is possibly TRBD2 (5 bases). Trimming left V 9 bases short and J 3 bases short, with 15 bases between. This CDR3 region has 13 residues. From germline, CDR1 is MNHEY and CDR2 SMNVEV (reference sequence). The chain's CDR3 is CASTSGGRYEQYF. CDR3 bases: TGTGCCAGTACCAGTGGCGGGCGCTACGAGCAGTACTTC.

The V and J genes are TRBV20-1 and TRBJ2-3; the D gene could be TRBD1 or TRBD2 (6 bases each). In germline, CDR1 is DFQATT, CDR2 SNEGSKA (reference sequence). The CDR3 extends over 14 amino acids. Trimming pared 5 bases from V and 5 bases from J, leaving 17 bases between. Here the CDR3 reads CSAATREGGDTQYF. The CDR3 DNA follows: TGCAGTGCTGCTACTAGAGAGGGGGGAGATACGCAGTATTTT.

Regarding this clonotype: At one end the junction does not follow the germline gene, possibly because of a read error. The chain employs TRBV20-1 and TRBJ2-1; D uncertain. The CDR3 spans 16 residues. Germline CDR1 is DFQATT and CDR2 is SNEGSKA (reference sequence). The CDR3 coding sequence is TGCAGTGCTAGAGCCCTAGGAATTGTATCCTACAATGAGCAGGTCTTC. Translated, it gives CSARALGIVSYNEQVF.

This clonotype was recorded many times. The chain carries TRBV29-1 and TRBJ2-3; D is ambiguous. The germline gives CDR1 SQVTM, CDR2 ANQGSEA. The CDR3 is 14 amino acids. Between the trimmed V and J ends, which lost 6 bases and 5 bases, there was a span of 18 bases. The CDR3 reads CSVLNQASGDTQYF. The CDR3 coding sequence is TGCAGCGTGCTAAACCAAGCCAGTGGAGATACGCAGTATTTT.

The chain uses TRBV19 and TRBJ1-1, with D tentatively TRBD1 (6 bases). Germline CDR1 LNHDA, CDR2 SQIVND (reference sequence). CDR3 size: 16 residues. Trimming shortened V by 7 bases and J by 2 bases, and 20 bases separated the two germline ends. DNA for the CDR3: TGTGCCAGTATCCTCTATGGGGACATCATAAACACTGAAGCTTTCTTT. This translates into CASILYGDIINTEAFF. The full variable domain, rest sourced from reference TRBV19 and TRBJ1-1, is DGGITQSPKYLFRKEGQNVTLSCEQNLNHDAMYWYRQDPGQGLRLIYYSQIVNDFQKGDIAEGYSVSREKKESFPLTVTSAQKNPTAFYLCASILYGDIINTEAFFGQGTRLTVV.

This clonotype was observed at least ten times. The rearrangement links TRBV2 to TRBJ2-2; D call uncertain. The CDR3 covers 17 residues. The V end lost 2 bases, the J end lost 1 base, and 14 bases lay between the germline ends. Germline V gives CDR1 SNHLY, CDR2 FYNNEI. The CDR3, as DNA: TGTGCCAGCAGTGAATGGAGCGCAATCTTGAACACCGGGGAGCTGTTTTTT. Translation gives CASSEWSAILNTGELFF.

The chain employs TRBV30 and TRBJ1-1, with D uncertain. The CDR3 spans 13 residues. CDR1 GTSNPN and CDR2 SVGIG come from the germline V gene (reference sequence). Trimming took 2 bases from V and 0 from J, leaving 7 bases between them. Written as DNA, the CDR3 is TGTGCCTGGAGTCTGGAGGTGAACACTGAAGCTTTCTTT. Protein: CAWSLEVNTEAFF.

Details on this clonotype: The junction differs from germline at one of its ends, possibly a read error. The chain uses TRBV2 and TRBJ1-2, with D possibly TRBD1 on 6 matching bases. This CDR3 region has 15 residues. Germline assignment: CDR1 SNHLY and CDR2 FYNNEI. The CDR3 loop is CVSSPRTVGLYGYTF. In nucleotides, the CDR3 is TGTGTCAGCAGCCCTAGGACAGTGGGCCTCTATGGCTACACCTTC.

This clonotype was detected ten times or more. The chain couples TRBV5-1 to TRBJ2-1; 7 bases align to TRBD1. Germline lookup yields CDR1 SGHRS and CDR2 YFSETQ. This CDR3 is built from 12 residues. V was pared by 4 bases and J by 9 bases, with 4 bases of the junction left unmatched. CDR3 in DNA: TGCGCCAGCAGCGCCACAGGGGTTGAGCAGTTCTTC. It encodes CASSATGVEQFF.

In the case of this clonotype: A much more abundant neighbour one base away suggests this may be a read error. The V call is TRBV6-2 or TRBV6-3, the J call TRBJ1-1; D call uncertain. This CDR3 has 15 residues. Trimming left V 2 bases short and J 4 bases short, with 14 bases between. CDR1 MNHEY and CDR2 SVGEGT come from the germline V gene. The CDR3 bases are TGTGCCAGCAGTTACGTAGGCTCATGGAGCACTGAAGCTTTCTTT. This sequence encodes CASSYVGSWSTEAFF.

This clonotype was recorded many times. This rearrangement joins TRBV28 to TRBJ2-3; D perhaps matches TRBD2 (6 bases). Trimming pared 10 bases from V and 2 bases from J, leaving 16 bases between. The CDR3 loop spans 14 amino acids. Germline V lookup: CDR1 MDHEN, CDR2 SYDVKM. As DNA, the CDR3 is TGTGCCACGATTCGGGCGGGAAACACAGATACGCAGTATTTT. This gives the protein CATIRAGNTDTQYF. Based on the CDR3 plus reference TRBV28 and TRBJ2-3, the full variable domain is DVKVTQSSRYLVKRTGEKVFLECVQDMDHENMFWYRQDPGLGLRLIYFSYDVKMKEKGDIPEGYSVSREKKERFSLILESASTNQTSMYLCATIRAGNTDTQYFGPGTRLTVL.

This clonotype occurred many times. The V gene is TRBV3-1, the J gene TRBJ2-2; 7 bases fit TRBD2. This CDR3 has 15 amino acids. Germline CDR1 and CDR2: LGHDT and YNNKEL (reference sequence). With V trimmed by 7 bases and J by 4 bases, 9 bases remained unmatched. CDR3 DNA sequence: TGTGCCAGCACTCCTGGGGGGGGAGGCACCGGGGAGCTGTTTTTT. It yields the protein CASTPGGGGTGELFF.